A single sample is the source of the 9 T cell receptor beta chains below, sequenced in a study of T cell responses to AZD1222 COVID-19 vaccine. Here immunoSEQ multiplex PCR was the method, and the copy in TCRdb shows in-frame clones only, minus some. The sample lists over 60,000 clones, 80% seen once, with about an eighth in the top ten. Here the sequenced sample was peripheral blood, taken 28 days after the second AZD1222 dose. All receptors derive from an adult who received the AZD1222 COVID-19 vaccine.

The chain employs TRBV7-3 and TRBJ1-1, with D tentatively TRBD1 (6 bases). The CDR3 totals 13 residues. Trimming removed 5 bases at V and 1 base at J, with 8 bases between. Germline values: CDR1 SGHTA, CDR2 FQGTGA. In nucleotides, the CDR3 is TGTGCCAGCAGCGGGACAACGAACACTGAAGCTTTCTTT. This codes for CASSGTTNTEAFF.

This chain connects TRBV4-2 to TRBJ2-3; the match to TRBD2 covers 7 bases. With 1 base clipped from V and 1 base from J, the junction kept 2 bases outside the gene matches. Per the germline V gene, CDR1 is LGHNA and CDR2 is YNFKEQ. The CDR3 has 15 residues. CDR3 region: CASSQGREGTDTQYF. DNA for the CDR3: TGTGCCAGCAGCCAAGGACGGGAGGGCACAGATACGCAGTATTTT.

The genes are TRBV28 and TRBJ2-1; no firm D call. Germline V gene lookup returns CDR1 MDHEN and CDR2 SYDVKM. There are 15 residues in the CDR3. V lost 3 bases to trimming and J lost 0 bases, with 9 bases between them. In DNA, the CDR3 is TGTGCCAGCAGTTTTCGGATTAGCTCCTACAATGAGCAGTTCTTC. Its translation is CASSFRISSYNEQFF.

This chain connects TRBV30 to TRBJ2-3, with a tentative D call TRBD2 (6 bases). Germline V gene data show CDR1 as GTSNPN and CDR2 as SVGIG (reference sequence). The CDR3 length is 14 residues. V dropped 2 bases and J dropped 5 bases, with 14 bases sitting between them. The CDR3 is CAWSLLGTEDTQYF. CDR3 DNA sequence: TGTGCCTGGAGTCTGCTAGGGACTGAAGATACGCAGTATTTT.

The chain employs TRBV6-5 and TRBJ1-1, with a possible D match to TRBD1 (6 bases). Trimming took off 7 bases at V and 4 bases at J, with 19 bases between the two ends. CDR3 length: 15 amino acids. Per the germline V gene, CDR1 is MNHEY and CDR2 is SVGAGI. This chain's CDR3 is CASKTAYRVVTEAFF. CDR3 nucleotide sequence: TGTGCCAGCAAAACAGCGTACAGGGTCGTCACTGAAGCTTTCTTT.

The V gene is TRBV9, the J gene TRBJ2-7; D gene ambiguous. Germline V gives CDR1 SGDLS, CDR2 YYNGEE. The CDR3 sequence is 14 residues long. V was trimmed by 0 bases and J by 3 bases, leaving 10 bases between them. The CDR3 loop is CASSVVPGNYEQYF. DNA of the CDR3: TGTGCCAGCAGCGTAGTGCCGGGCAACTACGAGCAGTACTTC.

This clone was seen once. The chain carries TRBV30 and TRBJ2-7; 10 bases are shared with TRBD1. The germline gives CDR1 GTSNPN, CDR2 SVGIG (reference sequence). CDR3 length: 14 amino acids. With 4 bases clipped from V and 2 bases from J, the junction kept 5 bases outside the gene matches. CDR3 residues: CAWTLDRGPYEQYF. DNA for the CDR3: TGTGCCTGGACCCTTGACAGGGGGCCCTACGAGCAGTACTTC.

This clone appeared once. The genes are TRBV4-2 and TRBJ1-2; no firm D call. Germline V gene data show CDR1 as LGHNA and CDR2 as YNFKEQ. V lost 3 bases and J 8 bases, leaving 7 bases between the germline ends. The CDR3 has 11 residues. The CDR3 nucleotides are TGTGCCAGCAGCCAGGTCGACGGCTACACCTTC. This translates into CASSQVDGYTF.

A few counts support this clone. The genes are TRBV6-5 and TRBJ1-1; D gene ambiguous. Germline CDR1 reads MNHEY; CDR2 reads SVGAGI. Trimming cost V 8 bases and J 0 bases, with 10 bases left between them. CDR3 size: 13 residues. The CDR3 spells CASFKPMNTEAFF. The DNA of the CDR3 is TGTGCCAGCTTCAAGCCCATGAACACTGAAGCTTTCTTT.